The T cell receptor (beta chain) under discussion was sequenced for a study of CD8 T cells in ankylosing spondylitis (dated by TCRdb to about 2017). Background for the entire study: The study profiled T cell receptor beta repertoires in healthy donors and ankylosing spondylitis patients to find disease-linked TCR variants. In total, the full study cohort was made up of 95 to 110 healthy donors and roughly 27 ankylosing spondylitis patients. Peripheral blood was sampled, and synovial fluid was additionally collected from ankylosing spondylitis patients.

Sequenced on an Illumina HiSeq 2500. Quantitative 5'-RACE with molecular barcodes was the method used to prepare the TCR beta libraries. The paper's data handling went like this. To identify disease-linked TCR variants, a new computational method was used, one built on a probabilistic model of VDJ rearrangement. TCRdb reanalyzed the raw reads on its own, using fastp at Q25 for trimming and MiXCR for clone calling, and kept in-frame beta chains. Identical CDR3 protein sequences are pooled into one entry, listed with their most common genes and DNA. TCRdb, not the original authors, processed these V and J calls. This sample has some 840,000 distinct CDR3 sequences in its table, and roughly 10% of those were observed once. Roughly 0.51% of the sample goes to the ten largest clones. This clonotype has just a few counts. Its antigen is still unknown. There are no base qualities to consult, and no much larger clone falls within one base.

What the work shows at the level of the full study, not this receptor alone: A TCR beta motif of about 8 highly homologous amino acid variants appeared characteristic of blood from ankylosing spondylitis patients. Some of the motif variants had been reported before in the synovial fluid and blood of reactive arthritis patients, a finding that suggests common disease-initiation mechanisms. The disease-linked clones were reported to be significantly enriched in matched synovial fluid samples from ankylosing spondylitis patients. The disease-linked clones showed a CD8+ phenotype and occurred at relatively low frequencies in peripheral blood.

From the cysteine up to the phenylalanine, the CDR3 has a length of 16 residues. Just CDR3 DNA is preserved here, 48 bases in frame from base 1. V and J are trimmed by 6 bases and 1 base, and the gene matches miss 10 bases of the junction. Reading the germline V gene gives CDR1 SQVTM and CDR2 ANQGSEA. The chain is assembled from TRBV29-1 and TRBJ2-1, and TRBD1 matches 9 of the central bases. Sequencing used blood, either unsorted or a sorted T cell fraction (not recorded which). This sequence originates from a male donor with ankylosing spondylitis. CDR3 sequence: CSVRTGGDGSYNEQFF. The DNA reads as follows: TGCAGCGTACGCACAGGGGGCGATGGGTCCTACAATGAGCAGTTCTTC.